Following are 20 T cell receptor beta chains from one sample sequenced in a study of blood T cell repertoires in COVID-19. Assay used: immunoSEQ multiplex PCR; TCRdb lists only in-frame clones, some missing. Of some 190,000 clones listed, 60% to 80% were seen once; the top ten hold roughly 14%. The sample consisted of PBMCs or T cells enriched from blood (not recorded which). The source of these receptors is a man in his 60s who had been exposed to COVID-19.

This chain uses TRBV5-1 with TRBJ1-1; D unresolved. The germline V and J ends were trimmed by 3 bases and 0 bases, with 15 bases remaining between them. This CDR3 is built from 16 residues. The germline CDR1 and CDR2 sequences are SGHRS and YFSETQ. For the CDR3, the DNA is TGCGCCAGCAGCTCGCCGAGGGCACGGGTGAACACTGAAGCTTTCTTT. Encoded protein: CASSSPRARVNTEAFF.

Remarks on this clone: At the DNA level, this CDR3 is encoded by other sequences in the same sample as well. The chain has TRBV7-3 and TRBJ2-1; 9 positions agree with TRBD2. With V trimmed by 3 bases and J by 8 bases, 5 bases remained unmatched. CDR3 length: 14 amino acids. The V gene's germline CDR1 is SGHTA and CDR2 FQGTGA. CDR3 DNA sequence: TGTGCCAGCAGCTTGGGACTAGCATTCGATGAGCAGTTCTTC. It translates to CASSLGLAFDEQFF.

The rearrangement uses TRBV5-1 and TRBJ2-1; 10 bases line up with TRBD1. CDR3 length: 17 amino acids. J lost 2 bases, V lost 4 bases, and 9 bases had no gene match. CDR1 and CDR2 (germline): SGHRS, YFSETQ. The CDR3 is CASSSQTGTGAYNEQFF. The CDR3, as DNA: TGCGCCAGCAGCAGCCAAACCGGGACAGGGGCCTACAATGAGCAGTTCTTC.

DNA for the CDR3: TGTGCCAGCATCATAGGCGGGGGTAGTGGCTATGGCTACACCTTC. As protein: CASIIGGGSGYGYTF. This sequence joins TRBV28 and TRBJ1-2; tentative D call: TRBD1 (5 bases). This CDR3 is built from 15 residues. CDR1 MDHEN and CDR2 SYDVKM come from the germline V gene. Deletions cut 7 bases from V and 4 bases from J, with 19 bases between.

CDR3: CASSWQGTQETQYF. The DNA of the CDR3 is TGTGCCAGCAGTTGGCAGGGGACCCAAGAGACCCAGTACTTC. The chain couples TRBV28 to TRBJ2-5; TRBD1 might be the D (6 bases). The CDR3 runs 14 residues. Germline CDR1 is MDHEN and CDR2 is SYDVKM. The V end lost 4 bases, the J end lost 1 base, and 10 bases lay between the germline ends.

This chain joins TRBV20-1 and TRBJ2-1; TRBD2 matches 9 bases. This CDR3 region has 16 residues. The V segment lost 3 bases and the J segment 1 base; nucleotides outside the gene matches: 7. Germline V gene lookup returns CDR1 DFQATT and CDR2 SNEGSKA (reference sequence). Here the CDR3 DNA reads TGCAGTGCTAGTTGGCGGGAGGGCCTGTCCTACAATGAGCAGTTCTTC. It encodes CSASWREGLSYNEQFF.

This clone was observed once. J is TRBJ2-7 and V is TRBV5-6; tentatively, D is TRBD2 (5 bases). Trimming took off 4 bases at V and 2 bases at J, with 16 bases between the two ends. Germline CDR1 and CDR2: SGHDT and YYEEEE. CDR3 size: 15 residues. The CDR3 DNA sequence: TGTGCCAGCAGCCCCTCCGGGCGGAGGACCTACGAGCAGTACTTC. Residues: CASSPSGRRTYEQYF.

The genes are TRBV19 and TRBJ1-2, with 7 bases identical to TRBD1. Per the germline V gene, CDR1 is LNHDA and CDR2 is SQIVND (reference sequence). J lost 5 bases, V lost 3 bases, and 6 bases had no gene match. This CDR3 spans 14 amino acids. DNA of the CDR3: TGTGCCAGTAGTATTAAAGGGGGCGGATATGGCTACACCTTC. Protein product: CASSIKGGGYGYTF.

Concerning this clone: Germline is not matched at one junction end, which may reflect a read error. The rearrangement links TRBV29-1 to TRBJ2-7, with TRBD2 identical over 9 bases. Germline V gene sequence: CDR1 SQVTM, CDR2 ANQGSEA. This CDR3 region has 13 residues. CDR3 DNA: TGTTCGTATCTAGCGGGAACTTCCTACGAGCAGTACTTC. This encodes CSYLAGTSYEQYF.

This chain uses TRBV28 with TRBJ2-7; 9 bases are shared with TRBD1. Germline trimming cut 3 bases from V and 6 bases from J; bases unmatched to any gene: 6. The CDR3 consists of 14 residues. The V gene's germline CDR1 is MDHEN and CDR2 SYDVKM. The CDR3 loop is CASSLTGQGPEQYF. The CDR3 nucleotides are TGTGCCAGCAGTTTGACGGGACAGGGCCCCGAGCAGTACTTC.

This chain connects TRBV29-1 to TRBJ2-7, with 12 bases lining up with TRBD1. This CDR3 is 13 amino acids long. J was trimmed by 4 bases and V by 6 bases; bases with no gene match: 4. Germline CDR1 SQVTM, CDR2 ANQGSEA. This chain's CDR3 is CSVGDRGQYEQYF. CDR3 DNA: TGCAGCGTGGGGGACAGGGGGCAATACGAGCAGTACTTC.

The chain uses TRBV7-9 and TRBJ2-3; 8 bases match TRBD2. The CDR3 totals 15 residues. V was clipped by 5 bases and J by 2 bases; unmatched bases: 6. Germline CDR1 SEHNR, CDR2 FQNEAQ (reference sequence). The DNA of the CDR3 is TGTGCCAGCAGCCTCGGGACTAGAATCACAGATACGCAGTATTTT. This codes for CASSLGTRITDTQYF.

Only a few counts were recorded for this clone. This chain uses TRBV5-4 with TRBJ2-2; 11 bases line up with TRBD2. CDR1 and CDR2 from the germline V gene are SGHNT and YYREEE (reference sequence). This CDR3 has 16 residues. The V gene end was trimmed by 4 bases and the J gene end by 6 bases; junction bases not matched to a gene: 8. In nucleotides, the CDR3 is TGTGCCAGCAGCAGGAGTCTAGCGGGAGGCGCCGGGGAGCTGTTTTTT. This translates into CASSRSLAGGAGELFF.

The chain has TRBV27 and TRBJ2-3; 7 nucleotides match TRBD2. The CDR3 is 14 amino acids. The germline V gene has CDR1 MNHEY and CDR2 SMNVEV (reference sequence). With V trimmed by 2 bases and J by 4 bases, 3 bases remained unmatched. The CDR3 region is CASSLAGAPDTQYF. The CDR3, as DNA: TGTGCCAGCAGTTTAGCGGGAGCCCCAGATACGCAGTATTTT.

Written as DNA, the CDR3 is TGTGCCAGTAGTATAGTACAGGGGGCGGATGGCTACACCTTC. Its translation: CASSIVQGADGYTF. This chain connects TRBV19 to TRBJ1-2, with 9 nucleotides matching TRBD1. Germline CDR1 LNHDA, CDR2 SQIVND (reference sequence). This CDR3 is 14 amino acids long. V was pared by 1 base and J by 6 bases, with 3 bases of the junction left unmatched.

The chain links TRBV4-2 to TRBJ1-2; no firm D call. Germline CDR1 is LGHNA and CDR2 is YNFKEQ. Trimming pared 6 bases from V and 4 bases from J, leaving 18 bases between. The CDR3 is made up of 15 amino acids. The CDR3 coding sequence is TGTGCCAGCAGGTCAGTCTCTGAACGTGCCTATGGCTACACCTTC. Protein product: CASRSVSERAYGYTF.

This chain uses TRBV14 with TRBJ2-3, with a possible D match to TRBD1 (6 bases). CDR1 and CDR2 (germline): SGHDN, FVKESK. The CDR3 spans 16 residues. Trimming stripped 4 bases from V and 1 base from J, with 15 bases between. The CDR3 here is CASSPRAGAGTDTQYF. Written as DNA, the CDR3 is TGTGCCAGCAGCCCCCGGGCAGGGGCCGGCACAGATACGCAGTATTTT.

The J gene is TRBJ2-2, the V gene TRBV5-5; 12 nucleotides line up with TRBD2. The ends lost 4 bases at V and 5 bases at J; junction bases unmatched: 12. The CDR3 loop spans 18 amino acids. CDR1 and CDR2 from the germline V gene are SGHKS and YYEKEE (reference sequence). CDR3 region: CASSPSPLAGGPTGELFF. CDR3 coding DNA: TGTGCCAGCAGCCCCTCTCCCCTAGCGGGAGGGCCAACCGGGGAGCTGTTTTTT.

V gene TRBV27 combines with J gene TRBJ2-2; 8 nucleotides align to TRBD2. Losses at the gene ends were 10 bases for V and 4 bases for J; bases not matched to a gene: 8. There are 14 residues in the CDR3. Per the germline V gene, CDR1 is MNHEY and CDR2 is SMNVEV (reference sequence). This CDR3 reads CATGGGHLTGELFF. CDR3 coding DNA: TGTGCCACGGGAGGGGGACACCTCACCGGGGAGCTGTTTTTT.

This clone was observed a few times. The V gene is TRBV7-3, the J gene TRBJ2-1, with a tentative D call TRBD2 (6 bases). CDR3 length: 17 amino acids. V was trimmed by 5 bases and J by 1 base, leaving 18 bases between them. Germline values: CDR1 SGHTA, CDR2 FQGTGA. CDR3 loop: CASSTRLGRGSYNEQFF. Written as DNA, the CDR3 is TGTGCCAGCAGCACCAGGCTGGGGCGGGGTTCCTACAATGAGCAGTTCTTC. The full variable domain, with the rest looked up from reference TRBV7-3 and TRBJ2-1, is GAGVSQTPSNKVTEKGKYVELRCDPISGHTALYWYRQSLGQGPEFLIYFQGTGAADDSGLPNDRFFAVRPEGSVSTLKIQRTERGDSAVYLCASSTRLGRGSYNEQFFGPGTRLTVL.